This T cell receptor beta chain derives from a study of blood T cells in healthy people across ages. The overall study: Template switching picked up about one barcoded beta molecule for each two T cells.

Drawn from each donor were ten milliliters of peripheral blood. Germline CDR1 reads MNHNY; CDR2 reads SVGAGI (reference sequence). The CDR3 is 15 amino acids. V dropped 7 bases and J dropped 2 bases, with 18 bases sitting between them. The authors ran a second PCR of 7 to 11 cycles using a sample-barcoded 5' primer and a J-beta primer mix. Unique molecular identifiers of 12 random nucleotides labeled each cDNA. Samples each returned at least 2.5 million CDR3-containing paired-end reads. Each CDR3 protein is one row after TCRdb ran MiXCR on the 5' RACE reads. The repertoire holds roughly 640,000 distinct CDR3 sequences, with under 30% as singletons.

The V and J genes are TRBV6-6 and TRBJ2-7; no clear D. The clonotype comes from a woman over 75 in good health. The sequenced material came from blood. CDR3 sequence: CASTHVGDGPYEQYF. The CDR3 DNA reads as TGTGCCAGCACCCATGTTGGCGATGGACCCTACGAGCAGTACTTC.